Listed below are T cell receptor beta chains from one sample, sequenced in a study of breast tumors, draining lymph nodes, adjacent tissues. TCRdb processed the multiplex PCR reads anew with MiXCR; each CDR3 protein has one entry. The sample consists of roughly 80,000 distinct CDR3 sequences, roughly 19% of them appearing once. Specimen: axillary lymph node tissue. All receptors come from a female donor with breast cancer. Some clones in this sample may be carry-over from other donors' samples. The CDR3 runs from the conserved cysteine through the conserved F or W. D genes are given only for firm matches. For some rows the clone size is stated as once, few or many, or as a class when expanded; others skip it.

j_call clone_size d_call v_call cdr3_aa cdr3_nt
TRBJ2-7 NA TRBD2 TRBV7-2 CASTREAPNEQYF TGTGCCAGCACCCGGGAGGCCCCGAACGAGCAGTACTTC
TRBJ2-1 NA NA TRBV7-8 CASSLERVNEQFF TGTGCCAGCAGCTTAGAGAGAGTGAATGAGCAGTTCTTC
TRBJ2-1 many NA TRBV6-2/TRBV6-3 CASSSTNRGFMGEQFF TGTGCCAGCAGCTCTACAAATCGGGGGTTTATGGGTGAGCAGTTCTTC
TRBJ2-7 many NA TRBV7-2 CASSLAQGPYEQYF TGTGCCAGCAGCTTAGCGCAGGGACCCTACGAGCAGTACTTC
TRBJ1-5 many TRBD1 TRBV20-1 CSASAGERQGKLQPQHF TGCAGTGCTAGCGCGGGGGAAAGACAGGGGAAATTACAGCCCCAGCATTTT
TRBJ1-6 few TRBD1 TRBV27 CASSLSPYEQGGSLHF TGTGCCAGCAGTTTATCCCCCTATGAACAGGGGGGGTCCCTCCACTTT
TRBJ2-3 NA TRBD2 TRBV4-2 CASSQGGLAGGGYYF TGTGCCAGCAGCCAGGGGGGACTAGCGGGAGGGGGTTATTATTTT
TRBJ2-1 NA TRBD2 TRBV20-1 CSAETSGSGGGEQFF TGCAGTGCCGAGACTAGCGGGAGTGGCGGAGGTGAGCAGTTCTTC
TRBJ2-5 many TRBD1 TRBV10-3 CAISDDREETQYF TGTGCCATCAGTGATGACAGGGAGGAGACCCAGTACTTC
TRBJ2-1 many NA TRBV7-9 CASSLSVGDQLYNEQFF TGTGCCAGCAGCTTATCGGTTGGGGACCAACTCTACAATGAGCAGTTCTTC
TRBJ1-2 many NA TRBV7-2 CASNWQGGSYGYTF TGTGCCAGCAACTGGCAGGGAGGTTCCTATGGCTACACCTTC
TRBJ2-3 many NA TRBV19 CASSSRDSGSATDTQYF TGTGCCAGTAGTTCCCGGGATAGCGGATCCGCCACAGATACGCAGTATTTT
TRBJ1-6 many NA TRBV2 CASASGYNSPLHF TGTGCCAGCGCGTCAGGCTATAATTCACCCCTCCACTTT
TRBJ2-6 NA NA TRBV18 CASSRTGTGANVLTF TGTGCCAGCTCTAGAACGGGCACTGGGGCCAACGTCCTGACTTTC
TRBJ1-5 NA TRBD1 TRBV28 CASSLFWTGGNQPQHF TGTGCCAGCAGTTTATTTTGGACAGGGGGCAATCAGCCCCAGCATTTT
TRBJ2-5 NA TRBD1 TRBV5-5 CASSPRGQGIQETQYF TGTGCCAGCAGCCCAAGAGGACAGGGGATACAAGAGACCCAGTACTTC
TRBJ2-7 many NA TRBV6-2/TRBV6-3 CASSYGQYYEQYF TGTGCCAGCAGTTACGGACAGTACTACGAGCAGTACTTC
TRBJ2-7 many NA TRBV20-1 CSVTGNSYEQYF TGCAGTGTAACCGGGAACTCCTACGAGCAGTACTTC
TRBJ1-1 NA TRBD1 TRBV5-4 CASSLQGWTGLIGAFF TGTGCCAGCAGCTTGCAGGGTTGGACAGGCCTGATTGGAGCTTTCTTT
TRBJ2-7 many NA TRBV19 CASSIGRGSRSYEQYF TGTGCCAGTAGTATAGGCCGAGGATCCCGCTCCTACGAGCAGTACTTC
TRBJ1-6 many NA TRBV20-1 CSAREGMSYYNSPLHF TGCAGTGCCAGGGAAGGAATGAGCTACTATAATTCACCCCTCCACTTT
TRBJ2-5 many NA TRBV9 CASAGIVEGETQYF TGTGCCAGCGCGGGGATCGTAGAGGGGGAGACCCAGTACTTC
TRBJ2-7 many NA TRBV6-5 CASSYDRRRRSYEQYF TGTGCCAGCAGTTACGATCGGCGGCGGAGGTCCTACGAGCAGTACTTC
TRBJ2-3 many TRBD1 TRBV6-5 CASSYSGQGAYSTDTQYF TGTGCCAGCAGTTACTCCGGACAGGGGGCCTATAGCACAGATACGCAGTATTTT
TRBJ1-6 many TRBD1 TRBV7-2 CASSPGQGEISPLHF TGTGCCAGCAGCCCGGGACAGGGGGAAATCTCACCCCTCCACTTT
TRBJ2-1 NA TRBD2 TRBV18 CASSATSGSAREFF TGTGCCAGCTCAGCGACTAGCGGGAGTGCACGGGAGTTCTTC
TRBJ2-3 many TRBD2 TRBV7-2 CASSRDIAGGRDTQYF TGTGCCAGCAGCCGAGATATAGCGGGAGGGCGAGATACGCAGTATTTT